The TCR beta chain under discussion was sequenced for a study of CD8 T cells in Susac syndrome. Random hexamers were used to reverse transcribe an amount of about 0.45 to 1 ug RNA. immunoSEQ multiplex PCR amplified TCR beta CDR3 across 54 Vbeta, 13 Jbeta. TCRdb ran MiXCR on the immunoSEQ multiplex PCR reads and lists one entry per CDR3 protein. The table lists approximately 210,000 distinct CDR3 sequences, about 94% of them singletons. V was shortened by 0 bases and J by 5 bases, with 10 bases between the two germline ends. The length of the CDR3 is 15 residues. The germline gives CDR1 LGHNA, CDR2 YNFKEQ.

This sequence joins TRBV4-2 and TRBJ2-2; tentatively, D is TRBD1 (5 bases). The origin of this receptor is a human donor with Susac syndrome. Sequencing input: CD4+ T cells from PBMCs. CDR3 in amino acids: CASSQDGRGTGELFF. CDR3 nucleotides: TGTGCCAGCAGCCAAGATGGAAGGGGTACCGGGGAGCTGTTTTTT.